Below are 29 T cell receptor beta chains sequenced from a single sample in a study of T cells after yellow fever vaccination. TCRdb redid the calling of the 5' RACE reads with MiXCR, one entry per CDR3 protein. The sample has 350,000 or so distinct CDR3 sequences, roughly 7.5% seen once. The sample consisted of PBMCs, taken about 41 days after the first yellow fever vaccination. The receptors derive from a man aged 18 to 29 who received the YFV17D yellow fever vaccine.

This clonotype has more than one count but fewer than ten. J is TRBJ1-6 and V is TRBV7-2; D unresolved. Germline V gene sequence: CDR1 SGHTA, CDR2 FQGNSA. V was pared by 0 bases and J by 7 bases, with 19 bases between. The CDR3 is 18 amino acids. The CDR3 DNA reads TGTGCCAGCAGCTTAGCCCTCTTTGGATCGATCGGGAATTCACCCCTCCACTTT. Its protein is CASSLALFGSIGNSPLHF.

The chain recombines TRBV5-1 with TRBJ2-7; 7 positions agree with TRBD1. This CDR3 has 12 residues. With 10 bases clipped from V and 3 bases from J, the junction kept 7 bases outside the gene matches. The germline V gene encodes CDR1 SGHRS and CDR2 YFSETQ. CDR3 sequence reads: CADETGVYEQYF. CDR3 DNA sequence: TGCGCCGATGAAACAGGGGTCTACGAGCAGTACTTC.

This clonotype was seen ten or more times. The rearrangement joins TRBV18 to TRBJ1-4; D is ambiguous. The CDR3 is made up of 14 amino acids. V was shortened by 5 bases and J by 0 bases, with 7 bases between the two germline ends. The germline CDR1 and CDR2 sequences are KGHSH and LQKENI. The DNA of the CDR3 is TGTGCCAGCTCATTCCAGACAACTAATGAAAAACTGTTTTTT. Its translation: CASSFQTTNEKLFF.

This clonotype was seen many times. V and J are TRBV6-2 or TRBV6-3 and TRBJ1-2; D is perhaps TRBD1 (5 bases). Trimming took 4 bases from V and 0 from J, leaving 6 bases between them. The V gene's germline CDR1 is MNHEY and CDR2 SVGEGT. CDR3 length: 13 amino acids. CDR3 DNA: TGTGCCAGCAGTTCGGGGGCTAACTATGGCTACACCTTC. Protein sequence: CASSSGANYGYTF.

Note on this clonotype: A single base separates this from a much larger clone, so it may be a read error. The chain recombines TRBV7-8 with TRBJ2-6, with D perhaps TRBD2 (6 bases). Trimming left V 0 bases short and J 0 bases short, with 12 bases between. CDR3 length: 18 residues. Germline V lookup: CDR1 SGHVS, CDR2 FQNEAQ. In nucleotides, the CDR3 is TGTGCCAGCAGCTTAGCAGGGTTGGACTACTCTGGGGCCAACGTCCTGACTTTC. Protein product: CASSLAGLDYSGANVLTF.

CDR3 sequence (DNA): TGCAGTGCTAGTAACAGGGTCGTGGAAAAACTGTTTTTT. Its translation: CSASNRVVEKLFF. This chain uses TRBV20-1 with TRBJ1-4; possible D gene TRBD1, 6 bases. Trimming cost V 3 bases and J 8 bases, with 13 bases left between them. The CDR3 totals 13 residues. Per germline, CDR1 DFQATT and CDR2 SNEGSKA (reference sequence).

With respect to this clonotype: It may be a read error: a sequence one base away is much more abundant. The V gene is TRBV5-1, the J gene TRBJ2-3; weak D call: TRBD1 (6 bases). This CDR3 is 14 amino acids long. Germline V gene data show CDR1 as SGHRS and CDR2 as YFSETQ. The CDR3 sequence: CASSFTGSTDTPYF. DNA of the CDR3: TGCGCCAGCAGTTTTACAGGGAGCACAGATACGCCGTATTTT.

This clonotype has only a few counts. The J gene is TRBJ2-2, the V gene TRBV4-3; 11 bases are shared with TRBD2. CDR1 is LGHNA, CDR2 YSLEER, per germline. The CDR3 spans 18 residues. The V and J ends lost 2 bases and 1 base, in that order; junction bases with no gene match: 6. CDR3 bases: TGCGCCAGCAGCCAAAACCCGCTAGCGGGGGGGAACACCGGGGAGCTGTTTTTT. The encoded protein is CASSQNPLAGGNTGELFF.

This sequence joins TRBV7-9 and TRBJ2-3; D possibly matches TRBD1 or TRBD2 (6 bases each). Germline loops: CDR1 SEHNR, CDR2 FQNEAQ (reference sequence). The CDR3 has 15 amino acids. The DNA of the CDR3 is TGTGCGGGCAGAAAAAGGGGGGCCCATGCAGATACGCAGTATTTT. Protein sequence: CAGRKRGAHADTQYF.

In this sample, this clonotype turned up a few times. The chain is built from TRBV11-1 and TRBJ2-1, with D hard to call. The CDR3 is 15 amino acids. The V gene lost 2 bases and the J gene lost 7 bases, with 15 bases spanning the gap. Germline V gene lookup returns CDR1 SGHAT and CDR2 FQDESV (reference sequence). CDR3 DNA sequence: TGTGCCAGCAGCTTAAGTACGGCTCTAAAAAATGAGCAGTTCTTC. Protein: CASSLSTALKNEQFF.

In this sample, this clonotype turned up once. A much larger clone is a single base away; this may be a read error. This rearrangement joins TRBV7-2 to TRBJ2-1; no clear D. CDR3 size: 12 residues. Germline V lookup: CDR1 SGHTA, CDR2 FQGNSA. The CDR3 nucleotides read TGTGCCAGCAGCTTAGTCCACAATGGGCAGTTCTTC. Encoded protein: CASSLVHNGQFF.

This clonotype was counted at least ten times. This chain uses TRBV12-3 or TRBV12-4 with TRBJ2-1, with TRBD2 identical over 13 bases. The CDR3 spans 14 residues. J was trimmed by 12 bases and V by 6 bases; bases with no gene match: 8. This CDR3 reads CASSAGLAGPWQFF. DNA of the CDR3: TGTGCCAGCAGCGCGGGACTAGCGGGGCCCTGGCAGTTCTTC.

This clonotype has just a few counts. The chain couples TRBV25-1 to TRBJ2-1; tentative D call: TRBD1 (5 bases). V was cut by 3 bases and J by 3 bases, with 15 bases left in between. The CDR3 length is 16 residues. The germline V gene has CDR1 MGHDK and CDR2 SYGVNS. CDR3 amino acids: CASSDSIDDSYNEQFF. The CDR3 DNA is TGTGCCAGCAGTGATTCAATAGATGACAGCTACAATGAGCAGTTCTTC.

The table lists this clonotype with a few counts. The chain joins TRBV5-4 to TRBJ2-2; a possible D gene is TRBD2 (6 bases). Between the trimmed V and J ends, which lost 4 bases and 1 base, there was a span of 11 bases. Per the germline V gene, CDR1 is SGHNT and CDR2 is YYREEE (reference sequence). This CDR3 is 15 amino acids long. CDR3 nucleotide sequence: TGTGCCAGCAGCCCGGGACTTCAGAACACCGGGGAGCTGTTTTTT. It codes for CASSPGLQNTGELFF.

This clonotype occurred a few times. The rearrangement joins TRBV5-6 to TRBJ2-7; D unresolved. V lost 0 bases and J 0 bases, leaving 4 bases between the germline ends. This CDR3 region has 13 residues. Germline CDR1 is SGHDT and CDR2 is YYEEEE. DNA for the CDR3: TGTGCCAGCAGCTTGGTAAACTCCTACGAGCAGTACGTC. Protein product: CASSLVNSYEQYV.

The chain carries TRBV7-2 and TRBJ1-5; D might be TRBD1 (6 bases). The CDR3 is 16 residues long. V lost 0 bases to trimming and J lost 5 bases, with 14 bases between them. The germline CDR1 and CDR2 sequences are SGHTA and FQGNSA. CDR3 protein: CASSLAGGAGDQPQHF. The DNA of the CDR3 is TGTGCCAGCAGCTTAGCGGGGGGGGCTGGGGATCAGCCCCAGCATTTT.

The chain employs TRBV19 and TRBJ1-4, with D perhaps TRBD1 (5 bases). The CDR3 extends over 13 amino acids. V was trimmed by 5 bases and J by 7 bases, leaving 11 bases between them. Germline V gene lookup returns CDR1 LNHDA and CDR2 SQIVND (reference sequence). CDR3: CASSAQGGEKLFF. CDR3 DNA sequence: TGTGCCAGTAGTGCCCAGGGTGGTGAAAAACTGTTTTTT.

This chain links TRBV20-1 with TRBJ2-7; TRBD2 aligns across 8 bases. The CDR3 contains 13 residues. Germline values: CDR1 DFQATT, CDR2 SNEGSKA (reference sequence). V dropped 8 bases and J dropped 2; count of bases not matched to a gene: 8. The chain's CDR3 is CSCTGGRAYEQYF. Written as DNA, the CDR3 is TGCAGTTGCACGGGGGGGCGAGCCTACGAGCAGTACTTC.

CDR3 loop: CASSPWTATNEKLFF. The CDR3 nucleotides are TGTGCCAGCAGTCCTTGGACGGCAACTAATGAAAAACTGTTTTTT. The chain couples TRBV6-1 to TRBJ1-4; D uncertain. Trimming shortened V by 5 bases and J by 0 bases, and 10 bases separated the two germline ends. CDR1 and CDR2 from the germline V gene are MNHNS and SASEGT. This CDR3 comprises 15 residues.

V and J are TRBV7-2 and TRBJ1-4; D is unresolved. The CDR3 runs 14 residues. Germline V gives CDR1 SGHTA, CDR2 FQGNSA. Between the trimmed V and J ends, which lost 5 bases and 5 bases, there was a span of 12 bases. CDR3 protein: CASSPTMVNEKLFF. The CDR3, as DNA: TGTGCCAGCAGCCCGACGATGGTCAATGAAAAACTGTTTTTT.

The DNA of the CDR3 is TGCAGTGCTAGAGACTCCAGCCGGGCAATTAATGAAAAACTGTTTTTT. This codes for CSARDSSRAINEKLFF. The V gene is TRBV20-1, the J gene TRBJ1-4; no clear D gene. CDR3 size: 16 residues. V shed 0 bases and J shed 4 bases, with 15 bases lying between them. In germline, CDR1 is DFQATT, CDR2 SNEGSKA (reference sequence).

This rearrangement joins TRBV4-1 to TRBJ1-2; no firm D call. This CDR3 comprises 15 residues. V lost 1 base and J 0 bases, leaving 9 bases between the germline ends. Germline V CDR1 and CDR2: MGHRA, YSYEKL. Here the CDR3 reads CASSQVLSTNYGYTF. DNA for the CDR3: TGCGCCAGCAGCCAAGTCCTATCAACTAACTATGGCTACACCTTC.

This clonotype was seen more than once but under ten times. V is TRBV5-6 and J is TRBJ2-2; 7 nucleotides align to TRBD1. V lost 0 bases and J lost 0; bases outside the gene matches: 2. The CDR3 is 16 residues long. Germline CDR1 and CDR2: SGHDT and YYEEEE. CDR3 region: CASSLAGQPNTGELFF. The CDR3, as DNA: TGTGCCAGCAGCTTGGCGGGACAGCCGAACACCGGGGAGCTGTTTTTT.

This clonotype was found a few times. This CDR3 is CASSARTGDNTEAFF. The CDR3 region has the DNA TGCGCCAGCAGCGCTAGGACAGGCGACAACACTGAAGCTTTCTTT. This chain connects TRBV5-1 to TRBJ1-1, with 7 bases identical to TRBD1. The germline V gene encodes CDR1 SGHRS and CDR2 YFSETQ. The CDR3 runs 15 residues. V lost 4 bases and J lost 2; bases outside the gene matches: 8. Variable domain in full (rest from reference TRBV5-1 and TRBJ1-1): KAGVTQTPRYLIKTRGQQVTLSCSPISGHRSVSWYQQTPGQGLQFLFEYFSETQRNKGNFPGRFSGRQFSNSRSEMNVSTLELGDSALYLCASSARTGDNTEAFFGQGTRLTVV.

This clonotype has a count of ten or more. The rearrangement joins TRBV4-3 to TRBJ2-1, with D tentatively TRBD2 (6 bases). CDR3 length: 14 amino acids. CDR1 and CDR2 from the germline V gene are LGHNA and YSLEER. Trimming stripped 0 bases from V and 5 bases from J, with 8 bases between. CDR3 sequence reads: CASSQEGRHNEQFF. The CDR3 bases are TGCGCCAGCAGCCAAGAAGGGAGGCACAATGAGCAGTTCTTC.

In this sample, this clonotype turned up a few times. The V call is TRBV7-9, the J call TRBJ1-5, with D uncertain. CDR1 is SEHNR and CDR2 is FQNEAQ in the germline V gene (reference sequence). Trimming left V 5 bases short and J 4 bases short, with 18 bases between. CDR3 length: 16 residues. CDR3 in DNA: TGTGCCAGCAGCAAGGTTCTCACCGGGAGGAATCAGCCCCAGCATTTT. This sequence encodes CASSKVLTGRNQPQHF.

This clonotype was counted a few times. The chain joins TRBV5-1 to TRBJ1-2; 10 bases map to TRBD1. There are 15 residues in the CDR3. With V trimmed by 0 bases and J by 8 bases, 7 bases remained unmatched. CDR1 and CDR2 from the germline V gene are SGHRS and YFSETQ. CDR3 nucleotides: TGCGCCAGCAGCTTGGCCCTTGGACAGGGGGAGGGCTACACCTTC. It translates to CASSLALGQGEGYTF.

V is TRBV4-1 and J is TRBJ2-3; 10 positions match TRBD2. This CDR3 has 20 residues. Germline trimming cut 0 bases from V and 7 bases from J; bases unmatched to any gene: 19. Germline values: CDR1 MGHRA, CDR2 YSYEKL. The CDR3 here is CASSQDPWSSGGFPSNTQYF. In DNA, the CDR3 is TGCGCCAGCAGCCAAGATCCTTGGAGTAGCGGGGGGTTCCCCTCGAATACGCAGTATTTT.

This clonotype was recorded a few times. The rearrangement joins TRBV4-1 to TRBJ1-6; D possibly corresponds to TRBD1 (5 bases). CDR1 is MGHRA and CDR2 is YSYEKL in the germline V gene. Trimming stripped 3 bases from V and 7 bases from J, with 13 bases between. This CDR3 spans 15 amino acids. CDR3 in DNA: TGCGCCAGCAGCCAGAGGAGGGACGGGAATTCACCCCTCCACTTT. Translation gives CASSQRRDGNSPLHF.